This T cell receptor (beta chain) is drawn from a study of tumor and adjacent non-tumor tissue in lung cancer. Study-wide background: Histology: 12 adenocarcinoma, a couple of squamous cell carcinoma, 1 small cell lung cancer.

Comment on this clonotype: The antigen remains undetermined.

No cell sorting was done before RNA was extracted from the tissue. The normal lung tissue was taken more than 3 cm from the tumor edge. The germline V gene encodes CDR1 SGHVS and CDR2 FQNEAQ. This CDR3 has 18 residues. The ends lost 5 bases at V and 2 bases at J; junction bases unmatched: 16. The library came from three nested PCR rounds adapted from ARM-PCR protocols. One entry per CDR3 protein, called by TCRdb with MiXCR from the multiplex PCR reads. The sample has approximately 80,000 distinct CDR3 sequences, about four fifths seen once. Overall study findings and caveats: Significantly higher TCR diversity was found in tumor than normal lung.

The chain carries TRBV7-8 and TRBJ2-5; TRBD2 agrees at 8 bases. Sequences were obtained from distant non-tumor lung tissue. This clonotype originated in a man in his sixties with non-small cell lung cancer. The CDR3 here is CASSLLSRGAGTQETQYF. The CDR3 DNA is TGTGCCAGCAGCCTCCTCTCGCGGGGGGCCGGGACTCAAGAGACCCAGTACTTC.